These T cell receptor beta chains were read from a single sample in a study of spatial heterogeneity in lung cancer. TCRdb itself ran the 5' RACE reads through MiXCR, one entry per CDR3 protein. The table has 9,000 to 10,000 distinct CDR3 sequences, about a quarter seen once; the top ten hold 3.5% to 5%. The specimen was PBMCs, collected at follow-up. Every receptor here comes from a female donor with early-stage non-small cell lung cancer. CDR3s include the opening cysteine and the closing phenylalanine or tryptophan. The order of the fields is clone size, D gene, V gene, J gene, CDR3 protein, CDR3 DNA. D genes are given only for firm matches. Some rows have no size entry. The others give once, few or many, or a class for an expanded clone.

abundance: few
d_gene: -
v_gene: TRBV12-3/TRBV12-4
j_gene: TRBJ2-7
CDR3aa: CASTRGWNSEQYF
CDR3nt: TGTGCCAGCACCCGAGGGTGGAATAGTGAGCAGTACTTC

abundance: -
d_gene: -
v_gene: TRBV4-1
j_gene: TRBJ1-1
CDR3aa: CASSLGQGTMNTEAFF
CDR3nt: TGCGCCAGCAGCTTGGGGCAGGGAACAATGAACACTGAAGCTTTCTTT

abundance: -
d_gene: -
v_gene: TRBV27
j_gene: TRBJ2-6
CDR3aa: CASSSYTISGANVLTF
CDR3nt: TGTGCCAGCAGTTCTTACACCATCTCTGGGGCCAACGTCCTGACTTTC

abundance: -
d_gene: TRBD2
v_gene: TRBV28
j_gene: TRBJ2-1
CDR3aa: CASTIAGITYNEQFF
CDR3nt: TGTGCCAGCACCATAGCGGGGATAACATACAATGAGCAGTTCTTC

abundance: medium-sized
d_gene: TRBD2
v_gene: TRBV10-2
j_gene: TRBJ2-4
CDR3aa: CASSAPHEREGENIQYF
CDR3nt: TGCGCCAGCAGTGCCCCCCACGAGCGGGAGGGCGAAAACATTCAGTACTTC

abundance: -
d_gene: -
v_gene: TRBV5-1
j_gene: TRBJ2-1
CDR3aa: CASSLSAIHNEQFF
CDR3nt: TGCGCCAGCAGCTTGTCGGCGATCCACAATGAGCAGTTCTTC

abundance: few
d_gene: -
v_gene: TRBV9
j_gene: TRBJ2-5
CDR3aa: CASSVWGSGGETQYF
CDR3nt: TGTGCCAGCAGCGTATGGGGGAGTGGTGGAGAGACCCAGTACTTC

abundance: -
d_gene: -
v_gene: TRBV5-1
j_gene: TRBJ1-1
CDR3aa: CASSWRDTSNTEAFF
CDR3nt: TGCGCCAGCAGCTGGAGGGACACCTCGAACACTGAAGCTTTCTTT

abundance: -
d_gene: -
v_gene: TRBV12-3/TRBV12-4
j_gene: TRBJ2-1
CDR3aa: CASSKSGAGYNEQFF
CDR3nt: TGTGCCAGCAGCAAGTCCGGGGCTGGGTACAATGAGCAGTTCTTC

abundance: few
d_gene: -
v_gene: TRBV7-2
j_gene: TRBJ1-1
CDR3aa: CASRRQGSEAFF
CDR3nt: TGTGCCAGCAGGCGTCAGGGTTCTGAAGCTTTCTTT

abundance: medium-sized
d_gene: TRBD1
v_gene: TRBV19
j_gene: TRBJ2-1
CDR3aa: CASSQRTGVFSRTDEGGHNEQFF
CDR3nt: TGTGCCAGTAGTCAACGGACAGGGGTCTTCTCACGGACGGATGAGGGGGGCCACAATGAGCAGTTCTTC

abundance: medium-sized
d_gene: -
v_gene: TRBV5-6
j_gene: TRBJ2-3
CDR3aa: CASSFRWASYRGSTDTQYF
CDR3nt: TGTGCCAGCAGCTTTAGGTGGGCTTCTTACCGAGGAAGCACAGATACGCAGTATTTT

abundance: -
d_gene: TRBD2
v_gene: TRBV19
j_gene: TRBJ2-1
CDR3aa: CASRRGEDPVYNEQLF
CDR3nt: TGTGCCAGTCGTCGGGGGGAGGACCCCGTCTACAATGAGCAGCTCTTC

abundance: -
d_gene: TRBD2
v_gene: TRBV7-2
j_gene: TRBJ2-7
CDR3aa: CASSLFAGGTYEQYF
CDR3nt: TGTGCCAGCAGCCTTTTCGCGGGAGGGACCTACGAGCAGTACTTC

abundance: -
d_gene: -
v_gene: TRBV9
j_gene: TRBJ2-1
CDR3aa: CASSVDSSNEQFF
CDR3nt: TGTGCCAGCAGCGTAGACAGTAGCAATGAGCAGTTCTTC

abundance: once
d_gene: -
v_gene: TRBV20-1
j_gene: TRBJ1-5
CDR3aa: CSAVSSSNQPQHF
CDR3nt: TGCAGTGCTGTGTCCAGTAGCAATCAGCCCCAGCATTTT

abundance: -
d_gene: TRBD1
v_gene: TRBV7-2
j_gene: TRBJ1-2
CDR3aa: CASSPPPRQGIGGYTF
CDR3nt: TGTGCCAGCAGCCCCCCACCTAGACAGGGGATCGGTGGCTACACCTTC

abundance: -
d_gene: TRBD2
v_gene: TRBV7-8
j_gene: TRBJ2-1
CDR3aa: CASRGAGFSYNEQFF
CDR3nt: TGTGCCAGCAGGGGAGCGGGATTCTCCTACAATGAGCAGTTCTTC

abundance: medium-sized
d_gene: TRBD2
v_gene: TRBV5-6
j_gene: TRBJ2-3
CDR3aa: CASRRASGSTDTQYF
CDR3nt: TGTGCCAGCAGACGGGCTAGCGGCTCCACAGATACGCAGTATTTT

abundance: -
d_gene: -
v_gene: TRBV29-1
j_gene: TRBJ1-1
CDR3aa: CSVESTENTEAFF
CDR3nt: TGCAGCGTTGAAAGTACAGAAAACACTGAAGCTTTCTTT

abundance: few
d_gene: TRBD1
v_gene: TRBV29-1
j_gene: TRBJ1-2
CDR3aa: CSVENRGRNGYTF
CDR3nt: TGCAGCGTTGAGAACAGGGGGCGGAATGGCTACACCTTC

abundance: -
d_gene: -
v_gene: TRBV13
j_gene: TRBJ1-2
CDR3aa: CASSSAGYGGYTF
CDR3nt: TGTGCCAGCAGCTCAGCAGGGTATGGAGGCTACACCTTC

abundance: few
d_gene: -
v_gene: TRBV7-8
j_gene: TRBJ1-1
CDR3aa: CASSSAWESTEAFF
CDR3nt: TGTGCCAGCAGCTCGGCGTGGGAGAGCACTGAAGCTTTCTTT

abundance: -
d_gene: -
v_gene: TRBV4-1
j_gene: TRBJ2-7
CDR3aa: CASSQVSSGLARYEQYF
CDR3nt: TGCGCCAGCAGCCAAGTGTCAAGCGGTCTTGCTCGGTACGAGCAGTACTTC

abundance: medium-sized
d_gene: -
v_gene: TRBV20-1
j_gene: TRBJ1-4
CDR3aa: CSARPRTATNEKLFF
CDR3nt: TGCAGTGCCAGACCCCGGACAGCAACTAATGAAAAACTGTTTTTT

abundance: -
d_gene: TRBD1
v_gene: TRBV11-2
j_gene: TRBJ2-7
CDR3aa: CASSLPGGFYEQYF
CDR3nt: TGTGCCAGCAGCTTACCAGGGGGATTCTACGAGCAGTACTTC

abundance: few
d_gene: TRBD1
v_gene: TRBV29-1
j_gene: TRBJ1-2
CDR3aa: CSVGTGTDYGYTF
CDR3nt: TGCAGCGTTGGGACCGGGACAGACTATGGCTACACCTTC

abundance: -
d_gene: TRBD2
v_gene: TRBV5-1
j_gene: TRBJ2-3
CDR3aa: CASSWGLAGGTDTQYF
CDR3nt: TGCGCCAGCAGCTGGGGACTAGCGGGAGGAACAGATACGCAGTATTTT

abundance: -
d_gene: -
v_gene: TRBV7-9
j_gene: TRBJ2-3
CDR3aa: CASSLASMGYTDTQYF
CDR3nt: TGTGCCAGCAGCTTAGCGAGTATGGGATACACAGATACGCAGTATTTT

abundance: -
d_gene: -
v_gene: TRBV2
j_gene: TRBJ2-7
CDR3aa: CASTGTIYEQYF
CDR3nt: TGTGCCAGCACCGGGACCATATACGAGCAGTACTTC

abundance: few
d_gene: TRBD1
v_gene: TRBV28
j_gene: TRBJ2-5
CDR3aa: CASSPSQGKETQYF
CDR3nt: TGTGCCAGCAGTCCCTCACAGGGGAAAGAGACCCAGTACTTC

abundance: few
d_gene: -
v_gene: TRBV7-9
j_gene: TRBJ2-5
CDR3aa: CASSPSVYQETQYF
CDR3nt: TGTGCCAGCAGTCCATCAGTGTACCAAGAGACCCAGTACTTC

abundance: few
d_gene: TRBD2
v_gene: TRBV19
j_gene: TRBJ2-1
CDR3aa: CASSMVAGGLNEQFF
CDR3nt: TGTGCCAGTAGTATGGTAGCGGGAGGATTGAATGAGCAGTTCTTC

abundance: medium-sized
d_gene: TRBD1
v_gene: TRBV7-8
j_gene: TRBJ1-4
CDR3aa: CASSSSLRGLSTNEKLFF
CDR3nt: TGTGCCAGCAGCTCGAGCCTAAGGGGGCTTTCCACTAATGAAAAACTGTTTTTT

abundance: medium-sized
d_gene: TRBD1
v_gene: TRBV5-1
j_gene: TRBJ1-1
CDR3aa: CASSFGGGGTEAFF
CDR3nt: TGCGCCAGCAGCTTCGGAGGGGGCGGCACTGAAGCTTTCTTT

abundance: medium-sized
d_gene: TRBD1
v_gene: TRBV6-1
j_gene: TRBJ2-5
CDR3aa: CASSEAGQGETQYF
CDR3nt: TGTGCCAGCAGTGAAGCCGGACAGGGGGAGACCCAGTACTTC

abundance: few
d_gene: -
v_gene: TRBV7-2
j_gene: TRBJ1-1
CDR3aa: CASSERGDTEAFF
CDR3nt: TGTGCCAGCAGTGAAAGAGGGGACACTGAAGCTTTCTTT

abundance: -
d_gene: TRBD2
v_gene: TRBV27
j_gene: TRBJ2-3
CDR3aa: CASSLLAEGTDTQYF
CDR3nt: TGTGCCAGCAGTTTACTAGCGGAGGGCACAGATACGCAGTATTTT

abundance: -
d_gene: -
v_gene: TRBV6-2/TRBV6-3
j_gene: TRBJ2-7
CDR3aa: CASRHAGPYEQYF
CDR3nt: TGTGCCAGCAGACACGCCGGCCCCTACGAGCAGTACTTC

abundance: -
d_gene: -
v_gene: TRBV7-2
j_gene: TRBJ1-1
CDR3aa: CASSLGPSGAFF
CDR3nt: TGTGCCAGCAGCTTAGGCCCCTCTGGGGCTTTCTTT

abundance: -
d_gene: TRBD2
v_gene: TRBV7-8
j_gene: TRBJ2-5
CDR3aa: CASSLTGLAGLSETQYF
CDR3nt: TGTGCCAGCAGCTTAACGGGACTAGCGGGATTGTCGGAGACCCAGTACTTC

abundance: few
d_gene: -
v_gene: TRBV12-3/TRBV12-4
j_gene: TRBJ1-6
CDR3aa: CASTSPGLNSPLHF
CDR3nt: TGTGCCAGCACCTCTCCGGGACTCAATTCACCCCTCCACTTT

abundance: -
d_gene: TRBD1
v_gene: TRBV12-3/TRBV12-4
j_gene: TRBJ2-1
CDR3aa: CASIPGQGGNEQFF
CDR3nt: TGTGCCAGCATTCCGGGACAGGGTGGTAATGAGCAGTTCTTC

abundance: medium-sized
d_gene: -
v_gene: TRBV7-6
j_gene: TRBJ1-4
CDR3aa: CASSLVVVEQKNEKLFF
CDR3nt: TGTGCCAGCAGCTTAGTGGTCGTGGAACAGAAAAATGAAAAACTGTTTTTT

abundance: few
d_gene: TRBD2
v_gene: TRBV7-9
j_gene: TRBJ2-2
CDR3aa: CASSLAKPASGRTGELFF
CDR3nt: TGTGCCAGCAGCTTAGCTAAACCGGCTAGCGGGAGAACCGGGGAGCTGTTTTTT

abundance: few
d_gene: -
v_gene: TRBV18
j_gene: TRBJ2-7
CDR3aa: CASSLGTQSYEQYF
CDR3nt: TGTGCCAGCTCACTTGGGACACAATCCTACGAGCAGTACTTC

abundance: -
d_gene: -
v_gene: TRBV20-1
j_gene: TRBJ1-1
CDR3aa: CSAPSQGYTEAFF
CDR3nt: TGCAGTGCCCCCTCACAGGGCTACACTGAAGCTTTCTTT

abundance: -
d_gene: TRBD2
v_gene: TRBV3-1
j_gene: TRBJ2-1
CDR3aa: CASSPIAGESRGYNEQFF
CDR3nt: TGTGCCAGCAGTCCTATAGCGGGAGAAAGCAGAGGGTACAATGAGCAGTTCTTC

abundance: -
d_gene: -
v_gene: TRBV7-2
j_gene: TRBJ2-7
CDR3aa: CASSLPKPDEQYF
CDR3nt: TGTGCCAGCAGCTTACCAAAACCCGACGAGCAGTACTTC

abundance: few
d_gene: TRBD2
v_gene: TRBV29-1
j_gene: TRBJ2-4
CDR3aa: CSVWGGRGMNIQYF
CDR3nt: TGCAGCGTTTGGGGCGGGAGAGGGATGAACATTCAGTACTTC

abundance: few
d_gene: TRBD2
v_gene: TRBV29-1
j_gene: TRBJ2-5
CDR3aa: CSVDGGSETQYF
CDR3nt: TGCAGCGTTGACGGGGGGTCGGAGACCCAGTACTTC

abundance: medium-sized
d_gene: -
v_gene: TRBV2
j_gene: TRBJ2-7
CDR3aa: CASSEARLGQLEQYF
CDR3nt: TGTGCCAGCAGTGAAGCGCGACTCGGACAGCTCGAGCAGTACTTC

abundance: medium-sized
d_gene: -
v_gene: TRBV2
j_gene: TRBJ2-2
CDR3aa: CASSGMETGELFF
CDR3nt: TGTGCCAGCAGCGGAATGGAGACCGGGGAGCTGTTTTTT

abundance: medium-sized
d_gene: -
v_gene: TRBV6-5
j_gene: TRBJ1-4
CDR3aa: CASSPAIGATNEKLFF
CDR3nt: TGTGCCAGCAGCCCGGCCATTGGTGCAACTAATGAAAAACTGTTTTTT

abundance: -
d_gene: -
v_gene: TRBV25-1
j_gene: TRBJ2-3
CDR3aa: CASSEPLEGDTQYF
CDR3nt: TGTGCCAGCAGTGAACCCTTGGAGGGAGATACGCAGTATTTT